The 19 T cell receptor beta chains below come from one sample, sequenced in a study of blood T cell repertoires in COVID-19. Method: immunoSEQ multiplex PCR; TCRdb's copy keeps in-frame clones and lacks some. This sample carries some 120,000 clones, about 89% of them seen once, and the ten largest clones take around 4.5%. Sequenced input: peripheral blood. All receptors derive from a man aged 35-49 years with acute or convalescent COVID-19.

The chain joins TRBV30 to TRBJ1-4; D possibly corresponds to TRBD1 (5 bases). The CDR3 spans 12 residues. Germline CDR1 GTSNPN, CDR2 SVGIG (reference sequence). Trimming stripped 4 bases from V and 7 bases from J, with 10 bases between. CDR3: CAWNWQGEKLFF. In DNA form, the CDR3 reads TGTGCCTGGAATTGGCAGGGTGAAAAACTGTTTTTT.

The V and J genes are TRBV3-1 (or the pseudogene TRBV3-2) and TRBJ2-1, with 14 bases fitting TRBD2. The CDR3 loop spans 16 amino acids. The germline CDR1 and CDR2 sequences are LGHDT and YNNKEL (reference sequence). The V segment lost 4 bases and the J segment 4 bases; nucleotides outside the gene matches: 3. The CDR3 DNA follows: TGTGCCAGCAGCCCGACTAGCGGGGGGGTATACAATGAGCAGTTCTTC. The encoded protein is CASSPTSGGVYNEQFF.

The V call is TRBV7-9, the J call TRBJ2-3; tentative D call: TRBD2 (6 bases). This CDR3 region has 16 residues. CDR1 is SEHNR, CDR2 FQNEAQ, per germline (reference sequence). Trimming stripped 6 bases from V and 0 bases from J, with 16 bases between. This chain's CDR3 is CASSRRLGASTDTQYF. The DNA for the CDR3 is TGTGCCAGCAGTCGCAGACTAGGTGCTAGCACAGATACGCAGTATTTT.

This chain uses TRBV5-1 with TRBJ1-2; 7 bases are shared with TRBD1. This CDR3 contains 13 residues. Unmatched junction bases numbered 3, after V lost 5 bases and J lost 2 bases. Germline CDR1 SGHRS, CDR2 YFSETQ. CDR3 bases: TGCGCCAGCAGATCGGACAGGAACTATGGCTACACCTTC. This codes for CASRSDRNYGYTF.

The genes are TRBV30 and TRBJ2-1, with TRBD2 matching 7 bases. Unmatched junction bases numbered 5, after V lost 6 bases and J lost 0 bases. CDR1 and CDR2 (germline): GTSNPN, SVGIG (reference sequence). The CDR3 consists of 14 residues. The chain's CDR3 is CACARGSSYNEQFF. DNA for the CDR3: TGTGCCTGCGCGCGGGGGAGCTCCTACAATGAGCAGTTCTTC.

This chain joins TRBV7-2 and TRBJ2-5; D is unresolved. This CDR3 contains 16 residues. The germline V gene has CDR1 SGHTA and CDR2 FQGNSA. V lost 0 bases to trimming and J lost 1 base, with 12 bases between them. The CDR3 reads CASSLAPFNFQETQYF. CDR3 DNA sequence: TGTGCCAGCAGCTTAGCGCCGTTTAACTTCCAAGAGACCCAGTACTTC.

This chain joins TRBV11-3 and TRBJ2-5; 9 bases match TRBD2. The germline CDR1 and CDR2 sequences are SGHNT and YENEEA. The CDR3 has 13 residues. With 5 bases clipped from V and 9 bases from J, the junction kept 7 bases outside the gene matches. DNA for the CDR3: TGTGCCAGCAGCGCATCTAGCGGGGAGGCCCAGTACTTC. Amino acid sequence: CASSASSGEAQYF.

This sequence joins TRBV5-1 and TRBJ2-3, with TRBD1 matching over 8 bases. There are 15 residues in the CDR3. V shed 1 base and J 0 bases; nucleotides not matched to a gene: 1. The germline V gene encodes CDR1 SGHRS and CDR2 YFSETQ. As DNA, the CDR3 is TGCGCCAGCAGCTTGCAGGGGGCAAGCACAGATACGCAGTATTTT. Translated, it gives CASSLQGASTDTQYF.

This CDR3 reads CASSYLKGMGEQYF. The CDR3 coding sequence is TGTGCCAGCAGTTACTTGAAGGGGATGGGCGAGCAGTACTTC. V usage is TRBV6-2 or TRBV6-3 and J usage is TRBJ2-7; tentative D call: TRBD1 (5 bases). Germline values: CDR1 MNHEY, CDR2 SVGEGT. Deletions cut 1 base from V and 6 bases from J, with 13 bases between. The CDR3 runs 14 residues.

For the CDR3, the DNA is TGTGCCAGTAGTGCAGGGGTCCACGAGCAGTACTTC. Its protein is CASSAGVHEQYF. V is TRBV19 and J is TRBJ2-7, with a possible D match to TRBD1 (6 bases). Trimming took off 5 bases at V and 5 bases at J, with 10 bases between the two ends. CDR1 is LNHDA and CDR2 is SQIVND in the germline V gene (reference sequence). The CDR3 length is 12 residues.

The chain recombines TRBV3-1 (or the pseudogene TRBV3-2) with TRBJ1-2; possibly TRBD1 for D (5 bases). The CDR3 is made up of 15 amino acids. Germline assignment: CDR1 LGHDT and CDR2 YNNKEL (reference sequence). V was cut by 0 bases and J by 1 base, with 9 bases left in between. Written as DNA, the CDR3 is TGTGCCAGCAGCCAAGAGCGGGACCGTAACTATGGCTACACCTTC. Its translation is CASSQERDRNYGYTF.

The chain has TRBV19 and TRBJ1-6, with D perhaps matching TRBD1 (6 bases). The germline gives CDR1 LNHDA, CDR2 SQIVND (reference sequence). This CDR3 region has 14 residues. V was shortened by 5 bases and J by 7 bases, with 12 bases between the two germline ends. This CDR3 reads CASSPPGDNSPLHF. The CDR3 coding sequence is TGTGCCAGTAGTCCCCCAGGGGACAATTCACCCCTCCACTTT.

This clone has more than one count but fewer than ten. This sequence joins TRBV15 and TRBJ2-1, with 12 bases aligning to TRBD2. The V gene's germline CDR1 is LNHNV and CDR2 YYDKDF (reference sequence). Trimming removed 0 bases from V and 10 bases from J; junction bases left unmatched: 7. The CDR3 totals 16 residues. CDR3 bases: TGTGCCACCAGCAGAGAAACTAGCGGGGGGACGCGGGAGCAGTTCTTC. Its protein product is CATSRETSGGTREQFF.

The CDR3 spells CASSSPLGGDTQYF. CDR3 DNA sequence: TGTGCCAGCAGCTCCCCCCTCGGCGGAGATACGCAGTATTTT. The chain employs TRBV7-2 and TRBJ2-3, with D unresolved. CDR3 length: 14 amino acids. Germline V gene sequence: CDR1 SGHTA, CDR2 FQGNSA. Trimming shortened V by 4 bases and J by 5 bases, and 13 bases separated the two germline ends.

This clone was detected a few times. This rearrangement joins TRBV2 to TRBJ1-2; 7 positions match TRBD1. Looked up from germline, CDR1 is SNHLY and CDR2 is FYNNEI. With V trimmed by 6 bases and J by 5 bases, 9 bases remained unmatched. This CDR3 contains 14 residues. CDR3 coding DNA: TGTGCCAGCAGCGCGGACAGGTCCGATTATGGCTACACCTTC. This translates into CASSADRSDYGYTF.

This clone was seen only once. The V and J genes are TRBV6-5 and TRBJ1-2; TRBD1 is a possible D gene (5 bases). From germline, CDR1 is MNHEY and CDR2 SVGAGI. This CDR3 is 16 amino acids long. Trimming removed 4 bases at V and 3 bases at J, with 18 bases between. CDR3 sequence: CASSSSSGTYHYGYTF. The CDR3 DNA is TGTGCCAGCAGTTCATCGTCCGGGACTTACCACTATGGCTACACCTTC.

This clone was picked up one time. CDR3: CASSIKGAGIYYGYTF. The CDR3 coding sequence is TGTGCCAGTAGTATTAAGGGGGCAGGGATTTACTATGGCTACACCTTC. The chain has TRBV19 and TRBJ1-2; 7 bases line up with TRBD1. The CDR3 spans 16 residues. Germline V gives CDR1 LNHDA, CDR2 SQIVND (reference sequence). The ends lost 3 bases at V and 3 bases at J; junction bases unmatched: 10.

The V gene is TRBV19, the J gene TRBJ1-3; the D gene is possibly TRBD1 (6 bases). V was clipped by 4 bases and J by 1 base, with 8 bases between them. CDR1 is LNHDA, CDR2 SQIVND, per germline (reference sequence). The CDR3 has 14 residues. The CDR3 loop is CASSKTGSGNTIYF. CDR3 bases: TGTGCCAGTAGTAAAACAGGGTCTGGAAACACCATATATTTT.

The chain couples TRBV7-2 to TRBJ1-1; D possibly corresponds to TRBD1 (5 bases). The germline CDR1 and CDR2 sequences are SGHTA and FQGNSA. The V and J ends lost 5 bases and 1 base respectively, with 11 bases between them. CDR3 length: 14 amino acids. CDR3 amino acids: CASSRRVQNTEAFF. The CDR3 nucleotides are TGTGCCAGCAGCCGCAGGGTCCAGAACACTGAAGCTTTCTTT. Full variable domain (remainder filled in from reference TRBV7-2 and TRBJ1-1): GAGVSQSPSNKVTEKGKDVELRCDPISGHTALYWYRQSLGQGLEFLIYFQGNSAPDKSGLPSDRFSAERTGGSVSTLTIQRTQQEDSAVYLCASSRRVQNTEAFFGQGTRLTVV.